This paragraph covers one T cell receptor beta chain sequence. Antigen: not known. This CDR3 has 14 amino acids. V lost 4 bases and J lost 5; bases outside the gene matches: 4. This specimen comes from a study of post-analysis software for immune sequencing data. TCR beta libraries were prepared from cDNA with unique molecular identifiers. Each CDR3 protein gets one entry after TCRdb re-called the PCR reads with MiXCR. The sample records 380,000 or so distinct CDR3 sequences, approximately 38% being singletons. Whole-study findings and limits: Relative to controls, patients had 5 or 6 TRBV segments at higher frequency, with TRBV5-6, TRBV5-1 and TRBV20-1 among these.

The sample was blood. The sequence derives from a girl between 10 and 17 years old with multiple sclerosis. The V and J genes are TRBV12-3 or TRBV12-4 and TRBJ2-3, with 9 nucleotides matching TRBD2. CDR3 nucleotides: TGTGCCAGCAGTTGGACTAGCGTTAAAGATACGCAGTATTTT. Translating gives CASSWTSVKDTQYF.